This TCR beta chain was retrieved from a study of tumor-infiltrating lymphocytes in primary liver carcinoma. Study-level information: Men as well as women, aged 30 to 69 years, made up the patients. Sequencing of the samples generated roughly 3.5 to 8 million productive TCRbeta reads, with similar yields across tissue types. Study-wide results and caveats: Tumor-adjacent and tumor-blood pairs displayed less overlap than did pairs of tumor regions.

With about 470 ng total RNA as template and a constant-region primer, TCR beta cDNA was made. Construction of TCR beta libraries relied on three successive nested multiplex PCR rounds employing slightly modified ARM-PCR. Rounds one and two of PCR, each of 10 cycles, were primed with TRBV1-TRBV30 forward primers and a C-beta reverse primer. TCRdb itself ran the multiplex PCR reads through MiXCR, one entry per CDR3 protein. This table holds fewer than 400,000 distinct CDR3 sequences, around 50% found once. About this clonotype itself: Its antigen remains unknown. The junction shows a germline mismatch at one end, possibly a read error.

CDR1 and CDR2 (germline): MNHEY, SVGEGT. This CDR3 spans 15 amino acids. For blood RNA, unsorted whole blood served as the source, and germline DNA was extracted too. Sequencing was done on a sample of peripheral blood. The receptor comes from a woman aged 25-40 years with primary liver carcinoma and hepatitis B virus infection. V and J are TRBV6-2 or TRBV6-3 and TRBJ2-6; D perhaps matches TRBD1 (6 bases). CDR3 in DNA: TGTGCCAGCAGTTACGGGGGCTCTGGGGCCAACATCCTGACTTTC. It codes for CASSYGGSGANILTF.